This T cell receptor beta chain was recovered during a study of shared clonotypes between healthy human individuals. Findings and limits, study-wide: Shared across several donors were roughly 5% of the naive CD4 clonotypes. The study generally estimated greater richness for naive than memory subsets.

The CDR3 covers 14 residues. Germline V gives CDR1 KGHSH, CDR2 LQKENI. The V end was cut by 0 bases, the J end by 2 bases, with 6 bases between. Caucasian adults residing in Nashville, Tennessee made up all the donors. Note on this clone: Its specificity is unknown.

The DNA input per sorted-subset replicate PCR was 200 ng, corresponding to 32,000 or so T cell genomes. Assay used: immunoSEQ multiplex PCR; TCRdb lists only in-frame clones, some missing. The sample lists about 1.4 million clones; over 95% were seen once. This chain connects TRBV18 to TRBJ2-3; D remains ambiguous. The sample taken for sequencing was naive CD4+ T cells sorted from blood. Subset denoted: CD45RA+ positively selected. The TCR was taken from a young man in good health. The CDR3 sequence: CASSPPEATDTQYF. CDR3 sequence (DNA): TGTGCCAGCTCACCACCAGAGGCCACAGATACGCAGTATTTT.